This entry describes one T cell receptor (beta chain). What it recognizes is unknown. The data stem from a study of Tregs in tolerant kidney transplant recipients. Study outcomes and limitations: Antigen-driven expansion was suggested because donor-specific Tregs expanded more than all Tregs in tolerant patients. Few patients were studied, so findings need validation in larger groups.

This CDR3 region has 14 residues. The germline V and J ends were trimmed by 2 bases and 3 bases, with 9 bases remaining between them. Germline lookup yields CDR1 MDHEN and CDR2 SYDVKM. TCRdb's table, derived via immunoSEQ multiplex PCR, lists solely in-frame clones and lacks some. The top ten clones hold 0.3% to 0.4% of a sample with about 110,000 clones, around 89% of them seen once. V usage is TRBV28 and J usage is TRBJ2-3; D not certain. This specimen was CD4+ T cells from blood, taken before the transplant. This sequence was found in a human donor who received a combined kidney and bone marrow transplant. The DNA for the CDR3 is TGTGCCAGCAGTTTAGGCCCAAAGACAGATACGCAGTATTTT. Translated: CASSLGPKTDTQYF.